The entry below describes one TCR beta chain. The germline V and J ends were trimmed by 5 bases and 1 base, with 13 bases remaining between them. This CDR3 has 15 residues. Germline CDR1 SGHTA, CDR2 FQGTGA. The sample originates from a study of blood T cell repertoires in COVID-19. Whole-study context: Spain, Italy and the United States supplied samples that represented acute and convalescent COVID-19.

Per the study methods: Amplification of reference gene primers provided the estimated nucleated cell counts. Clones were read by immunoSEQ multiplex PCR, and TCRdb kept only the in-frame ones, dropping some. V and J calls and clone size come straight from that table; D and trimming were deduced from the DNA. The sample carries around 190,000 clones, under 80% recorded once. Cohort assignment relied on participant-reported clinical history. The sequence was obtained from a woman between 45 and 65 years old with acute COVID-19. Sequenced: PBMCs or T cells enriched from blood (not recorded which). The rearrangement uses TRBV7-3 and TRBJ2-3; D not resolved. Here the CDR3 DNA reads TGTGCCAGCAGCCTACGGTCCGCGGGCACAGATACGCAGTATTTT. It specifies CASSLRSAGTDTQYF.